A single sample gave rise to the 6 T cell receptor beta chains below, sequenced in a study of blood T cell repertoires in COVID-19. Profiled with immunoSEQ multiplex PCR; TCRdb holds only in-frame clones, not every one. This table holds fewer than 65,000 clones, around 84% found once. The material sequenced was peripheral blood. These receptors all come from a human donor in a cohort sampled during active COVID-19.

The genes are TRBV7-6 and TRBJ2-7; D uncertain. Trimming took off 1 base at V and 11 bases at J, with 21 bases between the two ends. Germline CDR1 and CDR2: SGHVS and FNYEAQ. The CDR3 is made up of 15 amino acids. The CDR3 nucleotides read TGTGCCAGCAGCTTAGACCCAAACGCGCCGGAGCCAGAGTACTTC. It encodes CASSLDPNAPEPEYF.

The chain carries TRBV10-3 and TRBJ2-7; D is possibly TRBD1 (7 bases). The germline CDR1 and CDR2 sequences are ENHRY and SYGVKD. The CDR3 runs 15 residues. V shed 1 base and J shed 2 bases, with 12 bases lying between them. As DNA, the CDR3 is TGTGCCATCAGTGAGTTTGGCAGGGGGGCCTACGAGCAGTACTTC. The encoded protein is CAISEFGRGAYEQYF.

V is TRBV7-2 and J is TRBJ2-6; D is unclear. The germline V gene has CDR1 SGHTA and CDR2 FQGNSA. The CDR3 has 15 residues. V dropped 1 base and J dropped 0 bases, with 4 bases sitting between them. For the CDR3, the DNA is TGTGCCAGCAGCTTAGGGCTCTCTGGGGCCAACGTCCTGACTTTC. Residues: CASSLGLSGANVLTF.

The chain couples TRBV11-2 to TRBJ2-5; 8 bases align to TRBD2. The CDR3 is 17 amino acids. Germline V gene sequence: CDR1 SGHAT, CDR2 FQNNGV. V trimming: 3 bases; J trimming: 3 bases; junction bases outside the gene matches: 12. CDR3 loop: CASSFQRSGGREETQYF. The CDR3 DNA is TGTGCCAGCAGCTTCCAACGTTCGGGGGGGCGGGAAGAGACCCAGTACTTC.

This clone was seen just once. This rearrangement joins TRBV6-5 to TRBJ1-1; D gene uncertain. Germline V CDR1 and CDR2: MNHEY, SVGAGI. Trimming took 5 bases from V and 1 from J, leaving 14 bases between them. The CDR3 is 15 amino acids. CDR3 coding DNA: TGTGCCAGCAGTCCCCCAAGTTCAGGGAACACTGAAGCTTTCTTT. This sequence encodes CASSPPSSGNTEAFF.

The CDR3 is CASRLRLGPRNEGTGRVYEQYF. The CDR3 DNA reads as TGTGCCAGCCGGCTGAGACTTGGACCGAGAAACGAAGGGACAGGGAGGGTCTACGAGCAGTACTTC. The V gene is TRBV3-1 (or the pseudogene TRBV3-2), the J gene TRBJ2-7; 9 bases align to TRBD1. The CDR3 is 22 residues long. Germline trimming cut 8 bases from V and 3 bases from J; bases unmatched to any gene: 32. Germline V gene data show CDR1 as LGHDT and CDR2 as YNNKEL (reference sequence).